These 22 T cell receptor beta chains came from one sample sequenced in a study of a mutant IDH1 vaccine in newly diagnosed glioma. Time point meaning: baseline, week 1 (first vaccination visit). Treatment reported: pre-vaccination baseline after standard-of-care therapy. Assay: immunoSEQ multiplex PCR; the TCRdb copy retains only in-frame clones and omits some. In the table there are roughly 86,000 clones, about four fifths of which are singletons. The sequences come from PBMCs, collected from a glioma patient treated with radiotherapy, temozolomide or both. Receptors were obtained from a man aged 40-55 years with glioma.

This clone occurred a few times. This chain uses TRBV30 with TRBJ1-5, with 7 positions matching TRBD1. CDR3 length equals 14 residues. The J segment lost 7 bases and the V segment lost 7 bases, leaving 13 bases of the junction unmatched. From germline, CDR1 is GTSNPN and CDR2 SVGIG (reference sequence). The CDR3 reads CASSWEGARQPQHF. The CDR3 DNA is TGTGCCTCCTCCTGGGAGGGGGCAAGGCAGCCCCAGCATTTT. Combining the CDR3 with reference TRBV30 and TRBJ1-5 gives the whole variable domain SQTIHQWPATLVQPVGSPLSLECTVEGTSNPNLYWYRQAAGRGLQLLFYSVGIGQISSEVPQNLSASRPQDRQFILSSKKLLLSDSGFYLCASSWEGARQPQHFGDGTRLSIL.

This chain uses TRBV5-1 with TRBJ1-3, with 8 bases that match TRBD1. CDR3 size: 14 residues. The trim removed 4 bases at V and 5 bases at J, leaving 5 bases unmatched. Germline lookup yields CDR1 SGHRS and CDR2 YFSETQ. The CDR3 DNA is TGCGCCAGCAGCATCGGACAGGGACGAAACACCATATATTTT. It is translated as CASSIGQGRNTIYF.

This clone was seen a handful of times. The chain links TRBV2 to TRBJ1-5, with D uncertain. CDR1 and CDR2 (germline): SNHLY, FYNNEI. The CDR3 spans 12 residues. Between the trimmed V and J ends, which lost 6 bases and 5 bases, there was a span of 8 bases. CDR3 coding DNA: TGTGCCAGCAGGGGAGACGATCAGCCCCAGCATTTT. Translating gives CASRGDDQPQHF.

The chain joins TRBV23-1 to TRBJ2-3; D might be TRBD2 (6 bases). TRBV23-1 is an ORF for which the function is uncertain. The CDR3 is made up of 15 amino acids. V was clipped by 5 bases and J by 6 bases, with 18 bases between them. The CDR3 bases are TGCGCCAGCAGTTCCGGGCGGCTGGGGAGGGATACGCAGTATTTT. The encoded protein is CASSSGRLGRDTQYF.

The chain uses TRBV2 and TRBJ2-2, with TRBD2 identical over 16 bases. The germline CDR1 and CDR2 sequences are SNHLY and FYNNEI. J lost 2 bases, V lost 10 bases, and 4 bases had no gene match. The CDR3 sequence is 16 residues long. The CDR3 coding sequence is TGTGCCATCGGGACTAGCGGGAGGGCCAACACCGGGGAGCTGTTTTTT. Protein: CAIGTSGRANTGELFF.

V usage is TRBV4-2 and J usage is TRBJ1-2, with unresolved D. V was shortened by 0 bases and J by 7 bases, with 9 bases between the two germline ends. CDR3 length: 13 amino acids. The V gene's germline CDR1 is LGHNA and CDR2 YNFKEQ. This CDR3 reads CASSQDLRGGYTF. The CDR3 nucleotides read TGTGCCAGCAGCCAAGATTTGCGGGGTGGCTACACCTTC.

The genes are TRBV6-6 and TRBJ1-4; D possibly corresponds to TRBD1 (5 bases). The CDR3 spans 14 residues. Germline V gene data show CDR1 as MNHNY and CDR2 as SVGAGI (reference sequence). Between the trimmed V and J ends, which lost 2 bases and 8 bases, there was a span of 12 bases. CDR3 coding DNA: TGTGCCAGCAGTTACGTGGGGACTGGGGAAAAACTGTTTTTT. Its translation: CASSYVGTGEKLFF.

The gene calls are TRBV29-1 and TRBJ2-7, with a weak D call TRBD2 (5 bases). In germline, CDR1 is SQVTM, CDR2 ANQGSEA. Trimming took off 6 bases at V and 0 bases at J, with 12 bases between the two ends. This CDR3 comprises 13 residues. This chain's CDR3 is CSVDPGDSYEQYF. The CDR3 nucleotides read TGCAGCGTGGACCCCGGGGACTCCTACGAGCAGTACTTC.

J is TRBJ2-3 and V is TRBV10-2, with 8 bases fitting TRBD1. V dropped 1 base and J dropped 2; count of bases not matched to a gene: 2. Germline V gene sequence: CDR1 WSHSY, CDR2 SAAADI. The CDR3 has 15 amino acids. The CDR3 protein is CASSEYRGNTDTQYF. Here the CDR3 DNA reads TGCGCCAGCAGTGAGTACAGGGGGAACACAGATACGCAGTATTTT.

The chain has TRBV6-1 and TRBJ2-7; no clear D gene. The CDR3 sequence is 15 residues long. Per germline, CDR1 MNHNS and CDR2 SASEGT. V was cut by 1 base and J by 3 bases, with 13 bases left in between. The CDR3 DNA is TGTGCCAGCAGTGAAGGCACAGTAAAGTACTACGAGCAGTACTTC. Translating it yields CASSEGTVKYYEQYF.

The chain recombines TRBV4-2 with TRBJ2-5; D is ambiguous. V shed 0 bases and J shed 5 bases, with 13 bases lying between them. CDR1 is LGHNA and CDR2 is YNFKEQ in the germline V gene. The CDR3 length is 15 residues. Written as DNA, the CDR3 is TGTGCCAGCAGCCAAGAGGCGCAGGCGAGGGAGACCCAGTACTTC. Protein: CASSQEAQARETQYF.

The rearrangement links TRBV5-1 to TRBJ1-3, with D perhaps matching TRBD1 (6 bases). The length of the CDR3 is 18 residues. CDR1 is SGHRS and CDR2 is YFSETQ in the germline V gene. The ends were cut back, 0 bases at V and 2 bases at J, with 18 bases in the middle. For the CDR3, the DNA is TGCGCCAGCAGCTTGGACCCTCCCGGGGGCGCCACTGGAAACACCATATATTTT. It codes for CASSLDPPGGATGNTIYF.

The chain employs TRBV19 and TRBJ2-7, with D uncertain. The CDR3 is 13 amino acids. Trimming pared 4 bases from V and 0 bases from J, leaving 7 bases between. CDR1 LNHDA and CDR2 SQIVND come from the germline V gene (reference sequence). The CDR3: CASSTVHSYEQYF. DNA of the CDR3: TGTGCCAGTAGTACAGTCCACTCCTACGAGCAGTACTTC. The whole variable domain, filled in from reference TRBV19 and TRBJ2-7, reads DGGITQSPKYLFRKEGQNVTLSCEQNLNHDAMYWYRQDPGQGLRLIYYSQIVNDFQKGDIAEGYSVSREKKESFPLTVTSAQKNPTAFYLCASSTVHSYEQYFGPGTRLTVT.

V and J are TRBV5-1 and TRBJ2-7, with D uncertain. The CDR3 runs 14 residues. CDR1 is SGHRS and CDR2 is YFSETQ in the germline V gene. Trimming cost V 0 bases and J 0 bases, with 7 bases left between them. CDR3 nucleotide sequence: TGCGCCAGCAGCTTGGAACGAAGCTCCTACGAGCAGTACTTC. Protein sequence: CASSLERSSYEQYF.

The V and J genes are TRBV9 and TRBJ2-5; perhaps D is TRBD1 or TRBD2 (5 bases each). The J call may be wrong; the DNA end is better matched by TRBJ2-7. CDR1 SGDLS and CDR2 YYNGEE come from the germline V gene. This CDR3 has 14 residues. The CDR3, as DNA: TGTGCCAGCAGCGCGGGGCAGGTCCCCTACGAGCAGTACTTC. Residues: CASSAGQVPYEQYF.

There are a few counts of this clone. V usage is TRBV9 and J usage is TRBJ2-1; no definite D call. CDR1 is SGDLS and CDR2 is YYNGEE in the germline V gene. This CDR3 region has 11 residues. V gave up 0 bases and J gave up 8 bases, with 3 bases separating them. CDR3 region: CASSVDYEQFF. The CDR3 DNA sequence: TGTGCCAGCAGCGTAGATTATGAGCAGTTCTTC.

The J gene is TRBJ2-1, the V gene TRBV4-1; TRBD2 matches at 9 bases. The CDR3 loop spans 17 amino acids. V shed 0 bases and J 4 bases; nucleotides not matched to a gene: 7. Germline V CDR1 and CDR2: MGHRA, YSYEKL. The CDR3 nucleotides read TGCGCCAGCAGCCAAGATCCGGCGGGAGGGCCTTACAATGAGCAGTTCTTC. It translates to CASSQDPAGGPYNEQFF.

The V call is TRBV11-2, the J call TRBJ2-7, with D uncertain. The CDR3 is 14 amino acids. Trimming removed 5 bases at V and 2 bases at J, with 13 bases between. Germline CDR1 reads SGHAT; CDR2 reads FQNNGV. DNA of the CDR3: TGTGCCAGCAGCCCTCCGCTTGCGGCCTACGAGCAGTACTTC. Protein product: CASSPPLAAYEQYF.

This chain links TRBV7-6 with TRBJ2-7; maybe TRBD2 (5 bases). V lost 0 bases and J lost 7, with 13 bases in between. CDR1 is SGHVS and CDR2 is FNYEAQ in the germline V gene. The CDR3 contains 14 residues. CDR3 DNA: TGTGCCAGCAGCTTAGCGCAATCGGGGAGAGAGCAGTACTTC. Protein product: CASSLAQSGREQYF.

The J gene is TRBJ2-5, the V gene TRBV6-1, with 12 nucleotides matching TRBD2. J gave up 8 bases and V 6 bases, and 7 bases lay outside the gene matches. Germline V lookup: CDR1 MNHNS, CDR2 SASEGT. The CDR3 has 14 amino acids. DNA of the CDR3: TGTGCCAGCAGGGCGACTAGCGGGGGCTCTACCCAGTACTTC. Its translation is CASRATSGGSTQYF.

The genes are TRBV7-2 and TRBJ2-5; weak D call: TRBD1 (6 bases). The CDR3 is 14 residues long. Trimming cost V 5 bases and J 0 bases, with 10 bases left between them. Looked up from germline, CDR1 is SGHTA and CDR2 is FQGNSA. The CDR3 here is CASSPGQYQETQYF. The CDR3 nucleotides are TGTGCCAGCAGCCCAGGACAGTACCAAGAGACCCAGTACTTC.

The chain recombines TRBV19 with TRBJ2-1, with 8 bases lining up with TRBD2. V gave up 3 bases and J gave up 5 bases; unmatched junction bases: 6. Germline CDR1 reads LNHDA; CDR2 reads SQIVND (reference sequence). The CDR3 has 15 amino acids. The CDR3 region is CASSIYGRANNEQFF. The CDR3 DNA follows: TGTGCCAGTAGTATTTACGGGAGGGCCAACAATGAGCAGTTCTTC. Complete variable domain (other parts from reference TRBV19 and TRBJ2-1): DGGITQSPKYLFRKEGQNVTLSCEQNLNHDAMYWYRQDPGQGLRLIYYSQIVNDFQKGDIAEGYSVSREKKESFPLTVTSAQKNPTAFYLCASSIYGRANNEQFFGPGTRLTVL.